A selection of T cell receptor beta chains follows, all from one sample in a study of T cell responses to AZD1222 COVID-19 vaccine. Data came from immunoSEQ multiplex PCR; TCRdb stores just in-frame clones and leaves some out. The data show 110,000 to 150,000 clones, 70% to 90% seen once. Specimen: peripheral blood, collected on day 0 of AZD1222 vaccination. These receptors came from an adult in good health. Each CDR3 is given with its conserved first and last residue. A D gene is named only where the DNA matches it firmly. Only part of the rows carry a size: once, few, many, or a class if the clone is expanded.

j_call	clone_size	v_call	d_call	cdr3_length	cdr3_aa	cdr3_nt
TRBJ2-7	NA	TRBV9	TRBD2	14	CASSAGLAGYEQYF	TGTGCCAGCAGCGCAGGACTAGCTGGGTACGAGCAGTACTTC
TRBJ2-1	NA	TRBV6-5	TRBD2	14	CASRRLAYRGEQFF	TGTGCCAGCAGACGACTAGCTTATAGGGGTGAGCAGTTCTTC
TRBJ2-7	NA	TRBV19	NA	17	CASSISTRRLGVHEQYF	TGTGCCAGTAGTATATCGACTAGGAGATTGGGTGTCCACGAGCAGTACTTC
TRBJ2-1	few	TRBV29-1	TRBD2	15	CSVGRTSGIDNEQFF	TGCAGCGTTGGTCGGACTAGCGGGATCGACAATGAGCAGTTCTTC
TRBJ1-4	NA	TRBV18	NA	15	CASSPPGRMEEKLFF	TGTGCCAGCTCACCACCCGGCAGGATGGAGGAAAAACTGTTTTTT
TRBJ1-2	NA	TRBV5-1	TRBD1	12	CASSSGGAGYTF	TGCGCCAGCAGCTCAGGGGGCGCGGGCTACACCTTC
TRBJ1-4	few	TRBV11-2	TRBD1	15	CASSSSTGGAEKLFF	TGTGCCAGCAGCTCCTCGACAGGGGGAGCGGAAAAACTGTTTTTT
TRBJ1-2	few	TRBV6-1	TRBD1	20	CASSEGWGDRGTPGLYGYTF	TGTGCCAGCAGTGAAGGATGGGGGGACAGGGGCACCCCTGGCTTATATGGCTACACCTTC
TRBJ2-5	NA	TRBV25-1	NA	14	CASAGRPLRETQYF	TGTGCCAGCGCCGGACGCCCTCTCCGGGAGACCCAGTACTTC
TRBJ2-7	NA	TRBV11-2	NA	13	CASSLTPLDEQYF	TGTGCCAGCAGCTTAACCCCGCTGGACGAGCAGTACTTC
TRBJ2-2	NA	TRBV3-1/TRBV3-2	TRBD2	13	CASRPTGGGELFF	TGTGCCAGCAGGCCTACGGGGGGCGGGGAGCTGTTTTTT
TRBJ2-3	NA	TRBV7-2	TRBD2	16	CASSLDLAGGRDTQYF	TGTGCCAGCAGCTTAGATTTAGCGGGGGGACGAGATACGCAGTATTTT
TRBJ2-3	NA	TRBV5-1	TRBD2	15	CASSGSSGGPDTQYF	TGCGCCAGTTCCGGATCTAGCGGGGGGCCGGATACGCAGTATTTT
TRBJ2-7	NA	TRBV7-8	TRBD2	16	CASSSPSTSWTYEQYF	TGTGCCAGCAGCTCGCCTTCGACTAGCTGGACCTACGAGCAGTACTTC
TRBJ2-1	once	TRBV11-2	NA	17	CASSLDPGRGPYNEQFF	TGTGCCAGCAGCTTAGATCCTGGCAGGGGTCCCTACAATGAGCAGTTCTTC
TRBJ2-5	NA	TRBV9	TRBD1	16	CASSATGTGVAETQYF	TGTGCCAGCAGCGCCACCGGGACAGGGGTTGCAGAGACCCAGTACTTC
TRBJ2-3	NA	TRBV5-1	NA	16	CASSFDSTGTTDTQYF	TGCGCCAGCAGCTTTGATTCGACAGGAACAACAGATACGCAGTATTTT
TRBJ2-7	NA	TRBV6-5	TRBD1	15	CASSSPRTGVGEQYF	TGTGCCAGCAGTTCCCCTAGGACAGGGGTCGGCGAGCAGTACTTC
TRBJ1-1	NA	TRBV28	NA	13	CASTPPDGTEAFF	TGTGCCAGCACCCCCCCGGACGGCACTGAAGCTTTCTTT
TRBJ2-2	NA	TRBV7-8	NA	12	CASSRVAGELFF	TGTGCCAGCAGCCGAGTGGCCGGGGAGCTGTTTTTT
TRBJ2-7	NA	TRBV5-1	TRBD2	17	CASSPGRRTSGRYEQYF	TGCGCCAGCAGCCCCGGGCGTAGGACTAGCGGGAGGTACGAGCAGTACTTC
TRBJ1-1	NA	TRBV12-3/TRBV12-4	NA	11	CASSATGGAFF	TGTGCCAGCAGTGCCACGGGAGGTGCTTTCTTT
TRBJ2-2	NA	TRBV2	NA	11	CASRNTGELFF	TGTGCCAGCAGAAACACCGGGGAGCTGTTTTTT
TRBJ1-2	NA	TRBV2	NA	15	CASSSEGSPLYGYTF	TGTGCCAGCAGTTCGGAGGGGTCGCCCCTCTATGGCTACACCTTC
TRBJ1-3	NA	TRBV29-1	NA	15	CSGLIDTSSGNTIYF	TGCAGCGGGCTTATTGACACCTCCTCTGGAAACACCATATATTTT
TRBJ2-7	once	TRBV6-5	NA	13	CASCSTEEHEQYF	TGTGCCAGCTGCTCGACAGAAGAGCACGAGCAGTACTTC
TRBJ1-6	NA	TRBV14	NA	14	CASSLPGISQALHF	TGTGCCAGCAGCCTTCCAGGGATTTCGCAAGCCCTCCACTTT
TRBJ2-1	NA	TRBV4-1	NA	15	CASSRAQGEGSVQFF	TGCGCCAGCAGCCGAGCACAGGGGGAGGGGTCGGTGCAGTTCTTC
TRBJ1-3	NA	TRBV18	NA	15	CASTTWEEAGNTIYF	TGTGCCAGCACGACATGGGAAGAAGCTGGAAACACCATATATTTT
TRBJ1-1	once	TRBV24-1	NA	11	CATSQQGQLFF	TGTGCCACAAGTCAACAGGGACAATTATTCTTT
TRBJ1-1	NA	TRBV7-2	NA	17	CASSPARVGRGFTEAFF	TGTGCCAGCAGCCCGGCGAGGGTGGGGCGCGGGTTCACTGAAGCTTTCTTT
TRBJ1-2	NA	TRBV2	NA	12	CASSPRNYGYTF	TGTGCCAGCAGTCCACGGAACTATGGCTACACCTTC
TRBJ1-2	NA	TRBV11-2	NA	13	CASSLRGPAGYTF	TGTGCCAGCAGCTTACGGGGGCCGGCCGGCTACACCTTC
TRBJ1-1	NA	TRBV7-9	TRBD1	16	CASSLASGGMNTEAFF	TGTGCCAGCAGCTTAGCGTCAGGGGGGATGAACACTGAAGCTTTCTTT
TRBJ2-7	NA	TRBV19	TRBD2	15	CASTPLAGGTYEQYF	TGTGCCAGTACCCCTTTAGCGGGAGGGACCTACGAGCAGTACTTC
TRBJ1-2	NA	TRBV7-9	NA	13	CASSLNQLLGYTF	TGTGCCAGCAGCTTGAATCAATTGCTCGGCTACACCTTC
TRBJ1-1	NA	TRBV12-3/TRBV12-4	NA	13	CASSLSQGTEAFF	TGTGCCAGCAGTCTAAGTCAGGGAACTGAAGCTTTCTTT
TRBJ1-3	NA	TRBV9	NA	15	CASSVAEGPGNTIYF	TGTGCCAGCAGCGTAGCTGAAGGGCCTGGAAACACCATATATTTT
TRBJ1-6	NA	TRBV30	NA	12	CAWSKRLAPLHF	TGTGCCTGGAGTAAAAGGTTGGCACCCCTCCACTTT
TRBJ2-5	NA	TRBV5-4	TRBD2	16	CASSFAVAGAQETQYF	TGTGCCAGCAGCTTTGCGGTAGCGGGGGCTCAAGAGACCCAGTACTTC
TRBJ2-5	NA	TRBV4-1	TRBD2	14	CASSQVSGGSTQYF	TGCGCCAGCAGCCAAGTATCAGGCGGGAGTACCCAGTACTTC
TRBJ1-1	NA	TRBV28	NA	13	CASYQAEVTEAFF	TGTGCCAGCTACCAGGCTGAGGTTACTGAAGCTTTCTTT
TRBJ1-4	NA	TRBV10-1	NA	13	CASSRQNNEKLFF	TGCGCCAGCTCCCGGCAGAATAATGAAAAACTGTTTTTT
TRBJ2-7	NA	TRBV27	TRBD1	16	CASSLAQTGYGYEQYF	TGTGCCAGCAGTTTAGCCCAGACAGGGTACGGGTACGAGCAGTACTTC
TRBJ1-1	NA	TRBV5-6	NA	12	CASSLAGPEAFF	TGTGCCAGCAGCTTGGCCGGGCCTGAAGCTTTCTTT
TRBJ2-2	NA	TRBV27	NA	16	CASSPPGHVNTGELFF	TGTGCCAGCAGCCCACCGGGACACGTAAACACCGGGGAGCTGTTTTTT
TRBJ2-2	NA	TRBV5-7	NA	16	CASSLISGRDTGELFF	TGTGCCAGCAGCTTGATTTCGGGCCGAGACACCGGGGAGCTGTTTTTT
TRBJ2-3	NA	TRBV2	TRBD1	14	CASSGQGGTDTQYF	TGTGCCAGCAGTGGACAGGGGGGCACAGATACGCAGTATTTT
TRBJ1-4	NA	TRBV15	TRBD1	16	CATSRAGQGSNEKLFF	TGTGCCACCAGCAGAGCCGGACAGGGATCTAATGAAAAACTGTTTTTT
TRBJ2-6	NA	TRBV19	TRBD2	17	CASKFAIGTTGANVLTF	TGTGCCAGTAAATTTGCGATAGGGACTACTGGGGCCAACGTCCTGACTTTC
TRBJ1-2	once	TRBV19	NA	15	CASILSGGANYGYTF	TGTGCCAGTATACTGTCCGGGGGAGCTAACTATGGCTACACCTTC
TRBJ1-4	NA	TRBV7-9	NA	14	CASSLGGVGEKLFF	TGTGCCAGCAGCTTAGGAGGGGTGGGTGAAAAACTGTTTTTT
TRBJ2-3	NA	TRBV7-9	TRBD2	16	CASSSPRLAGPDTQYF	TGTGCCAGCAGCTCCCCTCGACTAGCGGGGCCCGATACGCAGTATTTT
TRBJ2-7	NA	TRBV18	TRBD1	14	CASCPQGGGYEQYF	TGTGCCAGCTGCCCCCAAGGGGGCGGATACGAGCAGTACTTC
TRBJ2-5	NA	TRBV12-3/TRBV12-4	TRBD1	13	CASHQGAGETQYF	TGTGCCAGCCACCAGGGGGCCGGAGAGACCCAGTACTTC
TRBJ1-1	NA	TRBV9	NA	13	CASSVGSNTEAFF	TGTGCCAGCAGCGTAGGCTCCAACACTGAAGCTTTCTTT
TRBJ2-1	NA	TRBV6-5	TRBD2	15	CASSSSGGWYNEQFF	TGTGCCAGCAGTTCTAGCGGGGGGTGGTACAATGAGCAGTTCTTC
TRBJ2-7	NA	TRBV2	TRBD2	15	CASFGLAGGTYEQYF	TGTGCCAGTTTCGGACTAGCGGGAGGGACCTACGAGCAGTACTTC
TRBJ2-5	NA	TRBV2	NA	12	CASSGLEETQYF	TGTGCCAGCAGTGGACTAGAAGAGACCCAGTACTTC
TRBJ1-3	once	TRBV28	TRBD1	17	CASSLNTDRPNGNTIYF	TGTGCCAGCAGTCTAAACACGGACAGGCCCAATGGAAACACCATATATTTT